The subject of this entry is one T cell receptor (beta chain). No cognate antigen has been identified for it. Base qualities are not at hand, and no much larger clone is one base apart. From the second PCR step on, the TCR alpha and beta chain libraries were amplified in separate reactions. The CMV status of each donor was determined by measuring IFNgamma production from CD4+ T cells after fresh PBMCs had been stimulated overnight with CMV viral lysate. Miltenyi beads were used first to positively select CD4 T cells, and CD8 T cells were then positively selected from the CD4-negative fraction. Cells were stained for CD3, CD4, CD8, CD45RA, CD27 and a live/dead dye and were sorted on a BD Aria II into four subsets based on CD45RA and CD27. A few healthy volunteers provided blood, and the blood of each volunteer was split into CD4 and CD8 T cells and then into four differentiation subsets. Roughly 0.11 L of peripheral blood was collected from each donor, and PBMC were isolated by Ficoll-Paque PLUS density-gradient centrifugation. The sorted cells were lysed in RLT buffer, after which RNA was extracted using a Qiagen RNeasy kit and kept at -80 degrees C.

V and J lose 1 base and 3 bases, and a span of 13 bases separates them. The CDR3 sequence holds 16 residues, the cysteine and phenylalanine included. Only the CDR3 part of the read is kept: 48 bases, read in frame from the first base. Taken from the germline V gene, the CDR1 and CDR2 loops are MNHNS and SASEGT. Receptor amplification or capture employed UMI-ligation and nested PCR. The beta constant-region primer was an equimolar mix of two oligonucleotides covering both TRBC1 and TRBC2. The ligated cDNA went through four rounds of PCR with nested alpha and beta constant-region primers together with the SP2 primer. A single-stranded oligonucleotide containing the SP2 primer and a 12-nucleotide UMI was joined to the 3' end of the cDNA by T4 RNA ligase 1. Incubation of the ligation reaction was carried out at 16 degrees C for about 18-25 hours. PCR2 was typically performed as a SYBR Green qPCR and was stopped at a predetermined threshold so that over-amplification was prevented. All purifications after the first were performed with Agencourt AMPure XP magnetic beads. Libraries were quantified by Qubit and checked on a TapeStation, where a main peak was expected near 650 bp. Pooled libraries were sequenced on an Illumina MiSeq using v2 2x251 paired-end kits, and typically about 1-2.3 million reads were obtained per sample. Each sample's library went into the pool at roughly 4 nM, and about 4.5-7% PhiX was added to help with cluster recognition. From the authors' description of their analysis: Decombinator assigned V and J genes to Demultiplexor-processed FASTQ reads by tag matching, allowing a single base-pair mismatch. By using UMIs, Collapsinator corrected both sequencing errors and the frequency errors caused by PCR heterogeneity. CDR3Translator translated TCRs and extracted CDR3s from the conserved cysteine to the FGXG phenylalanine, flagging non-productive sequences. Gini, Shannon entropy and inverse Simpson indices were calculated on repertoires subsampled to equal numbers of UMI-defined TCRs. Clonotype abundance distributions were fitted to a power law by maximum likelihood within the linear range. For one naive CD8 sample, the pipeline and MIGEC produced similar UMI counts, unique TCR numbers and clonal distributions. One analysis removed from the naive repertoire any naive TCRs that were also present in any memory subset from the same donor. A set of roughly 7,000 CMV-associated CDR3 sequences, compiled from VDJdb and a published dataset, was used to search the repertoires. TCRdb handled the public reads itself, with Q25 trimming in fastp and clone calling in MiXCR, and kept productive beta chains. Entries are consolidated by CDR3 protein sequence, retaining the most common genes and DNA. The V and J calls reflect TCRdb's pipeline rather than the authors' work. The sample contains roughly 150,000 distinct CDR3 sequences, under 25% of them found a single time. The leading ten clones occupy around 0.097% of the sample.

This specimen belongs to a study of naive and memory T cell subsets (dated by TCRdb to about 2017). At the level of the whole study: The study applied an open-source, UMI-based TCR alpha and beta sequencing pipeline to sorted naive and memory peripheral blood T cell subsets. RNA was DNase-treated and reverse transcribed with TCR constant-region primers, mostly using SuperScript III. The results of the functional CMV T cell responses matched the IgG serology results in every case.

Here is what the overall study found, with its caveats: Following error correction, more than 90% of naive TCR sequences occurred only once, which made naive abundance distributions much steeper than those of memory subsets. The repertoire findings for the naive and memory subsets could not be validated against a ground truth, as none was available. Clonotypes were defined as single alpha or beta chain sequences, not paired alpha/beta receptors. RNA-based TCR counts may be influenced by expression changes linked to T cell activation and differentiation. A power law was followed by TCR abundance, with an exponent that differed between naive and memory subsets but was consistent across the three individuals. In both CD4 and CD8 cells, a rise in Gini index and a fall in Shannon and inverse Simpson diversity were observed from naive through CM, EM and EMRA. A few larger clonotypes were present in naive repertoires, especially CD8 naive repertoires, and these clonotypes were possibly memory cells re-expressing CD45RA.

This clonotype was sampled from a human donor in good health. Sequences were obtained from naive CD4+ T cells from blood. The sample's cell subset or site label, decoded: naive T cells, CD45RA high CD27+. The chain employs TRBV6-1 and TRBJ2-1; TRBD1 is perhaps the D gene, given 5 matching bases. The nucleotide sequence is TGTGCCAGCAGTGAAGGGGGCCTCACATTCTACAATGAGCAGTTCTTC. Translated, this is CASSEGGLTFYNEQFF.